The 20 T cell receptor beta chains below were found in one sample sequenced in a study of technical replicates of blood from several donors. The repertoire was sequenced with immunoSEQ multiplex PCR; TCRdb's copy has only in-frame clones and lacks some. This table holds fewer than 85,000 clones, roughly 94% found once. Sample: T cells isolated from PBMCs. The receptors were gathered from a human donor in good health.

This chain connects TRBV5-4 to TRBJ2-7; a possible D gene is TRBD1 (5 bases). Trimming cost V 3 bases and J 3 bases, with 10 bases left between them. The CDR3 runs to 13 residues. The germline gives CDR1 SGHNT, CDR2 YYREEE (reference sequence). CDR3 coding DNA: TGTGCCAGCAGCTCGGCAGACAGCTACGAGCAGTACTTC. Residues: CASSSADSYEQYF. Full variable domain (outside the CDR3, taken from reference TRBV5-4 and TRBJ2-7): ETGVTQSPTHLIKTRGQQVTLRCSSQSGHNTVSWYQQALGQGPQFIFQYYREEENGRGNFPPRFSGLQFPNYSSELNVNALELDDSALYLCASSSADSYEQYFGPGTRLTVT.

The chain uses TRBV7-9 and TRBJ2-7; the D gene is possibly TRBD1 (6 bases). V dropped 3 bases and J dropped 5 bases, with 17 bases sitting between them. The CDR3 consists of 15 residues. Germline CDR1 is SEHNR and CDR2 is FQNEAQ (reference sequence). The CDR3 reads CASSFPGPGAHEQYF. In DNA form, the CDR3 reads TGTGCCAGCAGCTTTCCCGGACCAGGGGCCCACGAGCAGTACTTC.

This clone was observed once. The rearrangement joins TRBV27 to TRBJ2-2; D unclear. The CDR3 length is 13 residues. Germline V CDR1 and CDR2: MNHEY, SMNVEV (reference sequence). The V gene lost 4 bases and the J gene lost 2 bases, with 5 bases spanning the gap. The chain's CDR3 is CASSSLNTGELFF. CDR3 sequence (DNA): TGTGCCAGCAGTTCCCTAAACACCGGGGAGCTGTTTTTT.

The chain recombines TRBV2 with TRBJ2-1, with 15 bases lining up with TRBD2. Per germline, CDR1 SNHLY and CDR2 FYNNEI. The CDR3 is made up of 16 amino acids. V shed 5 bases, J shed 4 bases, and the junction held 3 bases outside the gene matches. The CDR3 reads CASSRTSGRGYNEQFF. In nucleotides, the CDR3 is TGTGCCAGCAGTCGGACTAGCGGGAGGGGTTACAATGAGCAGTTCTTC.

The chain is built from TRBV9 and TRBJ1-2; maybe TRBD1 (5 bases). The germline CDR1 and CDR2 sequences are SGDLS and YYNGEE. The CDR3 loop spans 15 amino acids. Trimming removed 0 bases from V and 4 bases from J, with 13 bases in between. This CDR3 reads CASSVAIRDSYGYTF. CDR3 DNA: TGTGCCAGCAGCGTAGCAATCCGCGACAGCTATGGCTACACCTTC.

The chain links TRBV6-5 to TRBJ1-2; D is uncertain. CDR3 size: 11 residues. CDR1 and CDR2 from the germline V gene are MNHEY and SVGAGI. V dropped 9 bases and J dropped 7 bases, with 12 bases sitting between them. Here the CDR3 DNA reads TGTGCCAGTAGGGTGGGAGGTGGCTACACCTTC. This codes for CASRVGGGYTF.

V usage is TRBV25-1 and J usage is TRBJ2-3; D is unresolved. Trimming pared 7 bases from V and 5 bases from J, leaving 10 bases between. This CDR3 is built from 12 residues. Germline CDR1 MGHDK, CDR2 SYGVNS. CDR3 amino acids: CASKDAGDTQYF. The CDR3 nucleotides are TGTGCCAGCAAAGATGCCGGAGATACGCAGTATTTT.

The chain links TRBV28 to TRBJ2-2, with TRBD2 matching 9 bases. The germline gives CDR1 MDHEN, CDR2 SYDVKM. This CDR3 is 17 amino acids long. The V and J ends lost 2 bases and 3 bases, in that order; junction bases with no gene match: 7. The CDR3 region has the DNA TGTGCCAGCAGTTTAGCCCTTAGCGGGAGTGACACCGGGGAGCTGTTTTTT. Translated: CASSLALSGSDTGELFF.

This clone was seen only once. This chain connects TRBV5-1 to TRBJ2-1; unclear D gene. Trimming pared 1 base from V and 7 bases from J, leaving 15 bases between. From germline, CDR1 is SGHRS and CDR2 YFSETQ. The CDR3 extends over 15 amino acids. The DNA for the CDR3 is TGCGCCAGCAGCTTGCTTCCATCCCCTGAGAATGAGCAGTTCTTC. Translating gives CASSLLPSPENEQFF. Full variable domain (remainder filled in from reference TRBV5-1 and TRBJ2-1): KAGVTQTPRYLIKTRGQQVTLSCSPISGHRSVSWYQQTPGQGLQFLFEYFSETQRNKGNFPGRFSGRQFSNSRSEMNVSTLELGDSALYLCASSLLPSPENEQFFGPGTRLTVL.

This clone was detected only once. The rearrangement joins TRBV9 to TRBJ2-3; D gene ambiguous. CDR1 and CDR2 from the germline V gene are SGDLS and YYNGEE. The CDR3 is made up of 17 amino acids. Trimming removed 4 bases from V and 2 bases from J, with 20 bases in between. Written as DNA, the CDR3 is TGTGCCAGCAGCTCCCATGCAACACTATTTAACACAGATACGCAGTATTTT. Translated: CASSSHATLFNTDTQYF.

The chain couples TRBV5-6 to TRBJ2-3; no clear D. Trimming shortened V by 4 bases and J by 1 base, and 10 bases separated the two germline ends. Germline loops: CDR1 SGHDT, CDR2 YYEEEE. CDR3 length: 14 amino acids. CDR3 amino acids: CASSTQSGTDTQYF. For the CDR3, the DNA is TGTGCCAGCAGCACGCAATCGGGCACAGATACGCAGTATTTT.

The V call is TRBV12-5, the J call TRBJ2-3; 10 nucleotides match TRBD2. V shed 2 bases and J 1 base; nucleotides not matched to a gene: 6. The CDR3 is 17 residues long. Germline V gene sequence: CDR1 LGHNT, CDR2 FRNRAP. Here the CDR3 DNA reads TGTGCTAGTGGTTTGTCCCCTAGCGGGGGCCGCACAGATACGCAGTATTTT. Its protein is CASGLSPSGGRTDTQYF. The full variable domain, its missing parts supplied by reference TRBV12-5 and TRBJ2-3, is DARVTQTPRHKVTEMGQEVTMRCQPILGHNTVFWYRQTMMQGLELLAYFRNRAPLDDSGMPKDRFSAEMPDATLATLKIQPSEPRDSAVYFCASGLSPSGGRTDTQYFGPGTRLTVL.

V usage is TRBV5-1 and J usage is TRBJ1-1, with no clear D. The length of the CDR3 is 15 residues. Between the trimmed V and J ends, which lost 3 bases and 1 base, there was a span of 13 bases. In germline, CDR1 is SGHRS, CDR2 YFSETQ. CDR3 bases: TGCGCCAGCAGCTCACCCCAGACTGGGAACACTGAAGCTTTCTTT. It translates to CASSSPQTGNTEAFF.

This sequence joins TRBV2 and TRBJ1-4; no reliable D call. V was cut by 7 bases and J by 8 bases, with 8 bases left in between. CDR3 length equals 11 residues. CDR1 is SNHLY and CDR2 is FYNNEI in the germline V gene. In DNA form, the CDR3 reads TGTGCCAGCAACGAACGGGAAAAACTGTTTTTT. Translated: CASNEREKLFF.

The chain carries TRBV6-6 and TRBJ2-1, with D possibly matching TRBD2 (5 bases). Trimming stripped 0 bases from V and 0 bases from J, with 6 bases between. The CDR3 is 15 amino acids. The V gene's germline CDR1 is MNHNY and CDR2 SVGAGI (reference sequence). The CDR3: CASSYSGSSYNEQFF. CDR3 bases: TGTGCCAGCAGTTACTCGGGGAGCTCCTACAATGAGCAGTTCTTC.

The rearrangement links TRBV7-8 to TRBJ2-1; possible D gene TRBD2, 5 bases. Germline CDR1 SGHVS, CDR2 FQNEAQ. The V gene lost 6 bases and the J gene lost 6 bases, with 15 bases spanning the gap. The CDR3 sequence is 14 residues long. The CDR3 DNA follows: TGTGCCAGCAGGAAAGCGGAACCCACCAATGAGCAGTTCTTC. Residues: CASRKAEPTNEQFF.

The V and J genes are TRBV12-5 and TRBJ2-5, with 9 positions matching TRBD2. The CDR3 covers 19 residues. Trimming cost V 8 bases and J 0 bases; bases outside gene matches: 19. The germline V gene has CDR1 LGHNT and CDR2 FRNRAP. In DNA, the CDR3 is TGTGCTAGTTGCGTTGGCCGGCGGGGGGGCCTCTTGTACCAAGAGACCCAGTACTTC. It codes for CASCVGRRGGLLYQETQYF.

The chain employs TRBV28 and TRBJ2-3; 7 positions agree with TRBD1. CDR3 length: 15 amino acids. J was trimmed by 0 bases and V by 5 bases; bases with no gene match: 5. The germline gives CDR1 MDHEN, CDR2 SYDVKM. The chain's CDR3 is CASSRQGRSTDTQYF. In DNA form, the CDR3 reads TGTGCCAGCAGTCGACAGGGACGAAGCACAGATACGCAGTATTTT.

This rearrangement joins TRBV10-1 to TRBJ2-7, with 16 bases that match TRBD2. Germline CDR1 is WNHNN and CDR2 is SYGVQD (reference sequence). V lost 4 bases, J lost 2 bases, and 5 bases stayed unmatched. There are 17 residues in the CDR3. The CDR3 sequence is CASSVAGLAGGPYEQYF. The CDR3 nucleotides are TGCGCCAGCAGTGTTGCGGGACTAGCGGGAGGGCCCTACGAGCAGTACTTC.

The chain couples TRBV7-9 to TRBJ2-5; a weak D match, TRBD1 (6 bases). V lost 5 bases, J lost 3 bases, and 19 bases lay in between. This CDR3 comprises 16 residues. Looked up from germline, CDR1 is SEHNR and CDR2 is FQNEAQ (reference sequence). CDR3 sequence: CASSTARGSGEETQYF. The CDR3 nucleotides are TGTGCCAGCAGCACCGCCAGGGGAAGTGGGGAAGAGACCCAGTACTTC.